These 32 T cell receptor beta chains were sequenced from one sample in a study of T-cell memory formation after mild COVID-19. A single record per CDR3 protein comes from TCRdb applying MiXCR to the 5' RACE reads. The top ten clones hold under 25% of a sample with about 270,000 distinct CDR3 sequences, around 15% of them seen once. Sequences were obtained from PBMCs or a T cell subset sorted from them (not recorded which). The receptors here all came from a young man who had mild COVID-19 (a few samples of this study predate the infection). Cell type and time point are not known.

This clonotype was seen a few times. This chain connects TRBV7-9 to TRBJ1-1; D ambiguous. The CDR3 is 15 residues long. V gave up 5 bases and J gave up 3 bases, with 16 bases separating them. Looked up from germline, CDR1 is SEHNR and CDR2 is FQNEAQ (reference sequence). The CDR3 nucleotides read TGTGCCAGCAGCCCCCCCGTGGCAAGAGACACTGAAGCTTTCTTT. Protein: CASSPPVARDTEAFF.

About this clonotype: The germline gene is not matched at one end of the junction; a read error may be the cause. This chain links TRBV4-3 with TRBJ2-7; D might be TRBD1 or TRBD2, each matching 5 bases. The CDR3 is 13 amino acids. Per the germline V gene, CDR1 is LGHNA and CDR2 is YSLEER. The CDR3 region has the DNA TGCGCCAGCAGCCAAGAATACAGAGGGGAAAGGTTCTTC. It codes for CASSQEYRGERFF.

The rearrangement joins TRBV20-1 to TRBJ2-3; D is possibly TRBD2 (5 bases). The CDR3 extends over 15 amino acids. The germline V gene encodes CDR1 DFQATT and CDR2 SNEGSKA (reference sequence). The V end was cut by 5 bases, the J end by 2 bases, with 17 bases between. The CDR3 loop is CSALAGGGNTDTQYF. CDR3 sequence (DNA): TGCAGTGCTCTGGCAGGTGGAGGAAACACAGATACGCAGTATTTT.

This clonotype has a handful of counts. The chain uses TRBV20-1 and TRBJ2-7, with D perhaps being TRBD1 or TRBD2 (5 bases each). CDR1 is DFQATT, CDR2 SNEGSKA, per germline (reference sequence). The V end lost 6 bases, the J end lost 6 bases, and 12 bases lay between the germline ends. This CDR3 spans 11 amino acids. As DNA, the CDR3 is TGCAGTGCCCCGTGGGGGTTCGAGCAGTACTTC. Translating it yields CSAPWGFEQYF.

CDR3 in DNA: TGTGCCAGCAGAACAGGACAAGGCGAGCAGTACTTC. Amino acids: CASRTGQGEQYF. The chain links TRBV7-6 to TRBJ2-7, with TRBD1 as a possible D gene (5 bases). The germline CDR1 and CDR2 sequences are SGHVS and FNYEAQ. Trimming cost V 6 bases and J 6 bases, with 12 bases left between them. This CDR3 is built from 12 residues.

This rearrangement joins TRBV4-1 to TRBJ1-6; a weak D match, TRBD1 (6 bases). CDR1 is MGHRA, CDR2 YSYEKL, per germline. Trimming pared 0 bases from V and 6 bases from J, leaving 24 bases between. This CDR3 has 20 residues. The CDR3 here is CASSQEGGPAGRGANSPLHF. DNA for the CDR3: TGCGCCAGCAGCCAAGAGGGGGGCCCGGCTGGCCGAGGGGCTAATTCACCCCTCCACTTT.

The chain uses TRBV4-3 and TRBJ1-5; 9 positions match TRBD1. Germline CDR1 and CDR2: LGHNA and YSLEER. V lost 4 bases to trimming and J lost 2 bases; unmatched junction nucleotides: 3. This CDR3 is built from 15 residues. CDR3 loop: CASSLDRGGNQPQHF. The DNA of the CDR3 is TGCGCCAGCAGCCTGGACAGGGGTGGCAATCAGCCCCAGCATTTT.

There are many counts of this clonotype. This sequence joins TRBV5-6 and TRBJ2-5; D ambiguous. The germline CDR1 and CDR2 sequences are SGHDT and YYEEEE. V was shortened by 0 bases and J by 6 bases, with 15 bases between the two germline ends. The CDR3 contains 15 residues. CDR3 sequence (DNA): TGTGCCAGCAGCTTGGTATCAGCCGTGTGGCAGACCCAGTACTTC. Protein: CASSLVSAVWQTQYF.

The chain couples TRBV5-8 to TRBJ1-4; 7 nucleotides agree with TRBD1. Germline trimming cut 2 bases from V and 8 bases from J; bases unmatched to any gene: 9. CDR1 SGHTS and CDR2 YDEGEE come from the germline V gene. The CDR3 loop spans 15 amino acids. CDR3 amino acids: CASSFLTGVREKLFF. CDR3 DNA: TGTGCCAGCAGCTTCCTTACAGGGGTTCGGGAAAAACTGTTTTTT. Supplemented by reference TRBV5-8 and TRBJ1-4, the full variable domain reads EAGVTQSPTHLIKTRGQQATLRCSPISGHTSVYWYQQALGLGLQFLLWYDEGEERNRGNFPPRFSGRQFPNYSSELNVNALELEDSALYLCASSFLTGVREKLFFGSGTQLSVL.

The chain combines TRBV18 with TRBJ1-2, with D possibly matching TRBD1 (5 bases). This CDR3 is 15 amino acids long. V was trimmed by 6 bases and J by 0 bases, leaving 14 bases between them. Germline CDR1 and CDR2: KGHSH and LQKENI. The CDR3 region is CASSTGPPPNYGYTF. The CDR3 DNA reads TGTGCCAGCTCCACGGGACCGCCCCCTAACTATGGCTACACCTTC.

The gene calls are TRBV9 and TRBJ1-2; D gene uncertain. CDR3 length: 15 residues. The germline CDR1 and CDR2 sequences are SGDLS and YYNGEE. V lost 4 bases and J lost 3, with 16 bases in between. The DNA of the CDR3 is TGTGCCAGCAGCCTTCGAGGGTCTCGGGACTATGGCTACACCTTC. Its protein is CASSLRGSRDYGYTF.

The chain is built from TRBV20-1 and TRBJ2-3; tentative D call: TRBD1 (6 bases). V was shortened by 0 bases and J by 1 base, with 11 bases between the two germline ends. Per the germline V gene, CDR1 is DFQATT and CDR2 is SNEGSKA (reference sequence). This CDR3 region has 15 residues. The CDR3 is CSARDGAGGTDTQYF. The CDR3 DNA reads TGCAGTGCTAGAGATGGGGCAGGGGGCACAGATACGCAGTATTTT.

The gene calls are TRBV5-1 and TRBJ2-3; 7 nucleotides agree with TRBD1. Losses at the gene ends were 0 bases for V and 6 bases for J; bases not matched to a gene: 7. The CDR3 has 15 residues. CDR1 SGHRS and CDR2 YFSETQ come from the germline V gene. In DNA form, the CDR3 reads TGCGCCAGCAGCTTGGAAGACAGGGTCGGGGATACGCAGTATTTT. This sequence encodes CASSLEDRVGDTQYF.

This clonotype appeared a few times. This rearrangement joins TRBV12-3 or TRBV12-4 to TRBJ1-5; TRBD1 might be the D (6 bases). The length of the CDR3 is 15 residues. The V end lost 7 bases, the J end lost 1 base, and 14 bases lay between the germline ends. The CDR3 nucleotides read TGTGCCAGCACTCCTGGGGGCTTAAGCAATCAGCCCCAGCATTTT. This sequence encodes CASTPGGLSNQPQHF.

The genes are TRBV4-2 and TRBJ1-4; D gene unclear. V was cut by 4 bases and J by 0 bases, with 15 bases left in between. The CDR3 extends over 17 amino acids. From germline, CDR1 is LGHNA and CDR2 YNFKEQ. The CDR3 DNA reads as TGTGCCAGCAGCCCCCTGGGAGCAGCGGCAACTAATGAAAAACTGTTTTTT. It codes for CASSPLGAAATNEKLFF.

The DNA of the CDR3 is TGCGCCAGCAGCTTTCCGTCCACTGAAGCTTTCTTT. Translating it yields CASSFPSTEAFF. The rearrangement joins TRBV5-1 to TRBJ1-1, with no clear D. CDR3 length equals 12 residues. The germline V gene encodes CDR1 SGHRS and CDR2 YFSETQ. Between the trimmed V and J ends, which lost 2 bases and 4 bases, there was a span of 6 bases.

V and J are TRBV12-3 or TRBV12-4 and TRBJ2-5, with unresolved D. The CDR3 runs 15 residues. V was trimmed by 3 bases and J by 7 bases, leaving 18 bases between them. The CDR3 spells CASSFRRTPGGTQYF. The CDR3, as DNA: TGTGCCAGCAGTTTTCGCCGGACCCCAGGCGGGACCCAGTACTTC.

V and J are TRBV18 and TRBJ2-3, with 10 bases lining up with TRBD1. Germline trimming cut 3 bases from V and 6 bases from J; bases unmatched to any gene: 3. The CDR3 runs 14 residues. Germline CDR1 KGHSH, CDR2 LQKENI. CDR3 sequence: CASSPRQGADTQYF. The DNA for the CDR3 is TGTGCCAGCTCACCCCGACAGGGGGCGGATACGCAGTATTTT. The full variable domain, rest sourced from reference TRBV18 and TRBJ2-3, is NAGVMQNPRHLVRRRGQEARLRCSPMKGHSHVYWYRQLPEEGLKFMVYLQKENIIDESGMPKERFSAEFPKEGPSILRIQQVVRGDSAAYFCASSPRQGADTQYFGPGTRLTVL.

The chain combines TRBV6-6 with TRBJ2-3; D remains ambiguous. The germline gives CDR1 MNHNY, CDR2 SVGAGI (reference sequence). The length of the CDR3 is 14 residues. V shed 3 bases and J shed 2 bases, with 9 bases lying between them. The CDR3 loop is CASSYSVATDTQYF. CDR3 DNA: TGTGCCAGCAGTTATAGTGTGGCCACAGATACGCAGTATTTT.

On this clonotype itself: A read error may produce the germline difference seen at one junction end. This chain links TRBV28 with TRBJ2-1; 8 bases are shared with TRBD2. The CDR3 sequence is 13 residues long. Germline V lookup: CDR1 MDHEN, CDR2 SYDVKM. The CDR3 region has the DNA TGTGCCAGCGTGGAGCGGGGGCTTGTTCAATCATCCTTC. Translating gives CASVERGLVQSSF.

This clonotype was found a few times. The V call is TRBV12-3 or TRBV12-4, the J call TRBJ1-2; D is undetermined. With 3 bases removed from V and 8 bases from J, the gap between germline ends came to 10 bases. This CDR3 region has 12 residues. CDR3 DNA sequence: TGTGCCAGCAGTTTGGGCCTGGGGGGCTACACCTTC. This encodes CASSLGLGGYTF.

This clonotype has a handful of counts. V gene TRBV6-1 combines with J gene TRBJ2-3; TRBD1 matches at 8 bases. Germline V CDR1 and CDR2: MNHNS, SASEGT. Germline trimming cut 3 bases from V and 5 bases from J; bases unmatched to any gene: 4. This CDR3 is 14 amino acids long. The DNA of the CDR3 is TGTGCCAGCAGTGAGGGTACAGGGGGAGATACGCAGTATTTT. Translation: CASSEGTGGDTQYF.

This clonotype was counted a few times. The rearrangement links TRBV2 to TRBJ2-3; 8 bases map to TRBD1. The CDR3 is 16 amino acids. V lost 6 bases to trimming and J lost 5 bases; unmatched junction nucleotides: 13. CDR1 is SNHLY and CDR2 is FYNNEI in the germline V gene. Here the CDR3 DNA reads TGTGCCAGCAGCCCGAACCAGGGGGCCGGCGGAGATACGCAGTATTTT. Protein: CASSPNQGAGGDTQYF.

The V and J genes are TRBV6-6 and TRBJ2-3; 8 bases line up with TRBD2. CDR3 length: 16 residues. Germline CDR1 is MNHNY and CDR2 is SVGAGI (reference sequence). V gave up 6 bases and J gave up 6 bases; unmatched junction bases: 14. The CDR3, as DNA: TGTGCCAGCAGAAAAGTCACAGCGGGGGTCGGGGATACGCAGTATTTT. Protein product: CASRKVTAGVGDTQYF.

This clonotype was counted between two and nine times. This chain connects TRBV9 to TRBJ1-2; no reliable D call. V was shortened by 0 bases and J by 10 bases, with 16 bases between the two germline ends. This CDR3 comprises 14 residues. Germline loops: CDR1 SGDLS, CDR2 YYNGEE. The CDR3 sequence: CASSVAANSVSYTF. CDR3 nucleotides: TGTGCCAGCAGCGTAGCGGCTAACAGCGTCTCCTACACCTTC.

This clonotype was recorded a few times. The J gene is TRBJ1-6, the V gene TRBV7-2; weak D call: TRBD1 (6 bases). The CDR3 has 14 amino acids. Trimming removed 6 bases at V and 8 bases at J, with 14 bases between. Germline CDR1 SGHTA, CDR2 FQGNSA. CDR3 loop: CASRVWTDYSPLHF. CDR3 coding DNA: TGTGCCAGCAGAGTCTGGACAGACTATTCACCCCTCCACTTT.

This clonotype was found a few times. The V call is TRBV20-1, the J call TRBJ2-3; possibly TRBD2 for D (6 bases). The CDR3 covers 16 residues. Germline V gene data show CDR1 as DFQATT and CDR2 as SNEGSKA (reference sequence). V dropped 3 bases and J dropped 0 bases, with 16 bases sitting between them. The CDR3 here is CSARAAGPTSTDTQYF. The DNA of the CDR3 is TGCAGTGCTAGGGCGGCGGGGCCCACTAGCACAGATACGCAGTATTTT.

The sample holds a few counts of this clonotype. The rearrangement uses TRBV7-9 and TRBJ2-7; a possible D gene is TRBD2 (6 bases). Trimming removed 3 bases at V and 3 bases at J, with 9 bases between. The CDR3 consists of 13 residues. CDR1 is SEHNR and CDR2 is FQNEAQ in the germline V gene (reference sequence). For the CDR3, the DNA is TGTGCCAGCAGCTTGGAGGGAATCTACGAGCAGTACGTC. Residues: CASSLEGIYEQYV.

This clonotype was recorded many times. The chain links TRBV7-2 to TRBJ2-3; TRBD2 is a possible D gene (6 bases). Germline V gene sequence: CDR1 SGHTA, CDR2 FQGNSA. V dropped 5 bases and J dropped 1 base, with 16 bases sitting between them. CDR3 length: 16 residues. CDR3 region: CASSRDLQRGTDTQYF. The CDR3 nucleotides read TGTGCCAGCAGCCGGGACCTCCAGCGGGGCACAGATACGCAGTATTTT. The entire variable domain, with the rest obtained from reference TRBV7-2 and TRBJ2-3, is as follows: GAGVSQSPSNKVTEKGKDVELRCDPISGHTALYWYRQSLGQGLEFLIYFQGNSAPDKSGLPSDRFSAERTGGSVSTLTIQRTQQEDSAVYLCASSRDLQRGTDTQYFGPGTRLTVL.

This clonotype was detected ten times or more. The chain joins TRBV6-2 or TRBV6-3 to TRBJ1-1; no clear D gene. From germline, CDR1 is MNHEY and CDR2 SVGEGT. V was pared by 7 bases and J by 0 bases, with 9 bases between. This CDR3 comprises 13 residues. CDR3 sequence (DNA): TGTGCCAGCACGCGCCCGGTGAACACTGAAGCTTTCTTT. Encoded protein: CASTRPVNTEAFF.

The CDR3 sequence is CASSLQRGDTQYF. The CDR3 nucleotides read TGCGCCAGCAGCTTGCAGCGTGGGGATACGCAGTATTTT. The J gene is TRBJ2-3, the V gene TRBV5-1; no reliable D call. The CDR3 covers 13 residues. V was shortened by 1 base and J by 6 bases, with 9 bases between the two germline ends. Germline CDR1 and CDR2: SGHRS and YFSETQ.

The chain uses TRBV24-1 and TRBJ1-2; tentatively, D is TRBD1 (5 bases). The V end lost 3 bases, the J end lost 3 bases, and 16 bases lay between the germline ends. The CDR3 is 16 residues long. Germline CDR1 KGHDR, CDR2 SFDVKD. The CDR3 DNA reads TGTGCCACCAGTGATGAGGGTCATAAGGGGTACTATGGCTACACCTTC. Its translation is CATSDEGHKGYYGYTF.